Shown below are 3 T cell receptor beta chains from a single sample sequenced in a study of response to subunit inactivated influenza vaccine (dated by TCRdb to the late 2010s). The method behind the library was RT-PCR. TCRdb lists the instrument as Illumina HiSeq 2500. The public sequencing data were trimmed at Q25 with fastp and processed into clonotypes with MiXCR by TCRdb, which kept only in-frame beta chains. Entries are consolidated by CDR3 protein sequence, retaining the most common genes and DNA. Counted in this sample were hundreds of thousands of distinct CDR3 sequences; 15% to 17% of them appeared once. Clones ranked in the top ten supply 9.5% to 13% of the sample. Sequences were derived from PBMCs from blood, sampled roughly 12 days after vaccination. Every receptor here comes from a man in his forties or fifties who received an inactivated influenza vaccine. Donor details come from another sample of the same person, matched by shared clones.

The chain joins TRBV12-3 or TRBV12-4 to TRBJ2-1; 10 positions match TRBD2. The CDR3 length is 15 residues. The J segment lost 4 bases and the V segment lost 4 bases, leaving 4 bases of the junction unmatched. Here the CDR3 DNA reads TGTGCCAGCAGTTGGGGGACTAGCGCTTACAATGAGCAGTTCTTC. Its protein product is CASSWGTSAYNEQFF.

On this clonotype: Compared with germline, one end of the junction differs, possibly owing to a read error. The chain links TRBV5-6 to TRBJ2-7, with D possibly being TRBD2 (6 bases). Looked up from germline, CDR1 is SGHDT and CDR2 is YYEEEE. This CDR3 comprises 12 residues. The CDR3 loop reads CARSLYGGEQYF. The CDR3 nucleotides are TGTGCCAGAAGCTTGTACGGGGGCGAGCAGTACTTC.

This clonotype came up a few times. The CDR3 loop is CSASLGSNSNQPQHF. In DNA, the CDR3 is TGCAGTGCTAGTCTCGGGTCCAATAGCAATCAGCCCCAGCATTTT. The rearrangement uses TRBV20-1 and TRBJ1-5; D call uncertain. Per germline, CDR1 DFQATT and CDR2 SNEGSKA (reference sequence). With 3 bases removed from V and 0 bases from J, the gap between germline ends came to 12 bases. The CDR3 spans 15 residues.